These T cell receptor beta chains were read from a single sample in a study of blood T cell repertoires in COVID-19. Clones were read by immunoSEQ multiplex PCR, and TCRdb kept only the in-frame ones, dropping some. Altogether some 220,000 clones are present, 75% to 85% being singletons, with the ten largest covering roughly 12%. Sequenced sample: peripheral blood. Every receptor here comes from a human donor in a cohort sampled during active COVID-19. Both conserved end residues are part of each CDR3. D genes are given only for firm matches. Clone size is given for some rows only: seen once, a few or many times, or a class if the clone is expanded.

clone_size	v_call	j_call	d_call	cdr3_length	cdr3_nt	cdr3_aa
-	TRBV5-4	TRBJ1-2	TRBD1	14	TGTGCCAGCAGCTTTCAGGGGGCGCGGTTAGGCTACACCTTC	CASSFQGARLGYTF
-	TRBV7-8	TRBJ1-1	-	15	TGTGCCAGCAGCGCATTCGACAGGCTGAACACTGAAGCTTTCTTT	CASSAFDRLNTEAFF
-	TRBV7-2	TRBJ1-2	-	12	TGTGCCAGCAGTTTTAGACAGTCTGGCTACACCTTC	CASSFRQSGYTF
-	TRBV11-2	TRBJ2-7	-	14	TGTGCCAGCAGTAGTCCGACAGGACACTACGAGCAGTACTTC	CASSSPTGHYEQYF
-	TRBV29-1	TRBJ2-3	-	14	TGCAGCGCGCGTCCCGGGGGTGAAGCAGATACGCAGTATTTT	CSARPGGEADTQYF
-	TRBV19	TRBJ1-5	TRBD1	15	TGTGCCAGTAGCACAACCTGGGACAGTAGCCAGCCCCAGCATTTT	CASSTTWDSSQPQHF
-	TRBV2	TRBJ2-3	TRBD2	18	TGTGCCAGCAGTTGGGGGGGACTAGCGGGAGGAAGCACAGATACGCAGTATTTT	CASSWGGLAGGSTDTQYF
few	TRBV15	TRBJ1-2	-	15	TGTGCCACCAGCAGAGTAGCCAGTGGGAACTATGGCTACACCTTC	CATSRVASGNYGYTF
-	TRBV21-1	TRBJ1-1	-	14	TGTGCCAGCAGCAAAATCGGGGGGCTGACTGAAGCTTTCTTT	CASSKIGGLTEAFF
-	TRBV6-2/TRBV6-3	TRBJ1-6	TRBD1	15	TGTGCCAGCAGTGACAGGGGCTACTATAATTCACCCCTCCACTTT	CASSDRGYYNSPLHF
-	TRBV4-3	TRBJ1-2	-	13	TGCGCCAGCAGCCAAGAAGGAGGCTATGGCTACACCTTC	CASSQEGGYGYTF
-	TRBV30	TRBJ2-3	TRBD2	17	TGTGCCTGGAGTCCCGGACCTGGCGGGGGGGCCACTGATACGCAGTATTTT	CAWSPGPGGGATDTQYF
-	TRBV28	TRBJ2-3	TRBD1	15	TGTGCCAGCAGTACTAGGACAGGGGAAGGAGATACGCAGTATTTT	CASSTRTGEGDTQYF
-	TRBV7-2	TRBJ2-7	TRBD2	14	TGTGCCAGCAGCTTAAACCCTGTAGCGGGGTTGGAGTACTTC	CASSLNPVAGLEYF
-	TRBV4-1	TRBJ1-1	-	13	TGCGCCAGCAGCCAAGATATGAACAGGGCTGCTTTCTTT	CASSQDMNRAAFF
-	TRBV7-9	TRBJ2-2	-	14	TGTGCCAGCAGCTTAACTATAAACACCGGGGAGCTGTTTTTT	CASSLTINTGELFF